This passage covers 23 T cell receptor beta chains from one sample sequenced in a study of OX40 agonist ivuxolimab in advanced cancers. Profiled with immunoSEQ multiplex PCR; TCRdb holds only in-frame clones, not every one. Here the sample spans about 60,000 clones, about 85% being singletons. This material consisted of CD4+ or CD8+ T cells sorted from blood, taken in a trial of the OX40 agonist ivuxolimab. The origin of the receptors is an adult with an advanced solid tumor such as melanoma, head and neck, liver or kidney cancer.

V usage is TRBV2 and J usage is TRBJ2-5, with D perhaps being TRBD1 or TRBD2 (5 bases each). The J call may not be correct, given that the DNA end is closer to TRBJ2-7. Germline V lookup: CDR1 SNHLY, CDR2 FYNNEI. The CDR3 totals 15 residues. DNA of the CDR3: TGTGCCAGCAAGATCCGGGACGTACCCCGACACGAGCAGTACTTC. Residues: CASKIRDVPRHEQYF.

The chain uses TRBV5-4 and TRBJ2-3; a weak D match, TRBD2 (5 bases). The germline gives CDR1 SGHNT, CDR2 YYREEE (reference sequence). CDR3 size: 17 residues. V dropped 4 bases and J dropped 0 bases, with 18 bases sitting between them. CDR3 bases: TGTGCCAGCAGCGGGATCCTCGGTAGCGAAAGCACAGATACGCAGTATTTT. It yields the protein CASSGILGSESTDTQYF.

CDR3 residues: CASSFPGSSIEQFF. For the CDR3, the DNA is TGTGCCAGCAGTTTTCCGGGATCCTCGATCGAGCAGTTCTTC. This rearrangement joins TRBV28 to TRBJ2-1; D may be TRBD2 (5 bases). CDR1 is MDHEN, CDR2 SYDVKM, per germline. This CDR3 contains 14 residues. The V end was cut by 3 bases, the J end by 10 bases, with 16 bases between.

CDR3 sequence: CASSSTGGYETQYF. The CDR3 coding sequence is TGTGCCAGCAGTTCTACAGGGGGCTACGAGACCCAGTACTTC. The rearrangement links TRBV28 to TRBJ2-5; 9 bases are shared with TRBD1. V gave up 4 bases and J gave up 5 bases; unmatched junction bases: 5. The CDR3 has 14 amino acids. Germline-derived CDR1 and CDR2 are MDHEN and SYDVKM.

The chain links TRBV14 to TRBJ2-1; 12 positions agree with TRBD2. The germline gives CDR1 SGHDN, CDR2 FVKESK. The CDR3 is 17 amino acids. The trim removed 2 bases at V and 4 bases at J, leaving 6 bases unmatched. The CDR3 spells CASSQFSLAGGYNEQFF. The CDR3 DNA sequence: TGTGCCAGCAGCCAATTCTCACTAGCGGGGGGATACAATGAGCAGTTCTTC.

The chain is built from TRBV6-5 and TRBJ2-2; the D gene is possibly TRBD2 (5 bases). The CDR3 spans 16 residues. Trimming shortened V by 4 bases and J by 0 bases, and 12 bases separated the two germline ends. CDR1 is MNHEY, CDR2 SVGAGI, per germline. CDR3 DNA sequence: TGTGCCAGCAGTTTAGGACGGACTGCGAACACCGGGGAGCTGTTTTTT. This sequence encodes CASSLGRTANTGELFF.

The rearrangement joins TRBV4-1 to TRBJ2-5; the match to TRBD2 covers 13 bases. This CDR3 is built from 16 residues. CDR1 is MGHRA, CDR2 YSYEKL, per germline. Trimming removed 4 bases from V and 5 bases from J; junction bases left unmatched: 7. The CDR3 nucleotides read TGCGCCAGCAGCCCAACTAGCGGGAGGGCCGGGGAGACCCAGTACTTC. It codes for CASSPTSGRAGETQYF.

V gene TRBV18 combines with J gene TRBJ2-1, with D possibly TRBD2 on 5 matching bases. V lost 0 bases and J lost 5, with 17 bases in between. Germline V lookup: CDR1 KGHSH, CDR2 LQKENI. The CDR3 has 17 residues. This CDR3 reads CASSPPGWSRTDNEQFF. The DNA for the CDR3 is TGTGCCAGCTCACCACCAGGGTGGAGCAGGACTGACAATGAGCAGTTCTTC.

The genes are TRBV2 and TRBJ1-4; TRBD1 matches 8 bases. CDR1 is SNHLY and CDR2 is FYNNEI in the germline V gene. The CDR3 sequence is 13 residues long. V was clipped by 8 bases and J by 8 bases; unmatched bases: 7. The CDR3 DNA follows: TGTGCCAGCCAAGTGCAGGGGGCGGAAAAACTGTTTTTT. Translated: CASQVQGAEKLFF.

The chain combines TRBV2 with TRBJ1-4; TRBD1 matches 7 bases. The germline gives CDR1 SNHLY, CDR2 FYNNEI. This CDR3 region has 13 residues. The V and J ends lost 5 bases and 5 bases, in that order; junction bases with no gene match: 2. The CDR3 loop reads CASSRTGNEKLFF. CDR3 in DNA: TGTGCCAGCAGTAGGACAGGAAATGAAAAACTGTTTTTT.

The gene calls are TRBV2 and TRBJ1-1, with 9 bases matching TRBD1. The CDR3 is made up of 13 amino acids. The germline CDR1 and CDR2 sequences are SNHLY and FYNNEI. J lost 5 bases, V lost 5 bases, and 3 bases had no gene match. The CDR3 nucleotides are TGTGCCAGCAGTTGGACAGGGGCGACTGAAGCTTTCTTT. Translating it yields CASSWTGATEAFF.

The CDR3: CASSAGPPNTGELFF. CDR3 DNA sequence: TGTGCCAGCAGCGCGGGACCGCCGAACACCGGGGAGCTGTTTTTT. The chain joins TRBV7-3 to TRBJ2-2; a possible D gene is TRBD2 (6 bases). The germline V gene encodes CDR1 SGHTA and CDR2 FQGTGA. CDR3 size: 15 residues. Trimming left V 5 bases short and J 0 bases short, with 10 bases between.

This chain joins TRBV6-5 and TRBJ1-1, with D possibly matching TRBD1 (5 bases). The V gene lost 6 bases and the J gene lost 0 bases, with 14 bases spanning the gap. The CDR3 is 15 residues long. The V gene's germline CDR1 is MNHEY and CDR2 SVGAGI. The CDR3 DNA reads TGTGCCAGCAGGCACATAGACAGCTTGAACACTGAAGCTTTCTTT. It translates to CASRHIDSLNTEAFF.

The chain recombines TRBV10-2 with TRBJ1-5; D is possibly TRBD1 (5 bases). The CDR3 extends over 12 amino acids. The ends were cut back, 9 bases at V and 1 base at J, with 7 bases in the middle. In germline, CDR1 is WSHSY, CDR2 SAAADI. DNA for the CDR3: TGCGCCAGTCGGGACAGCAATCAGCCCCAGCATTTT. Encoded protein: CASRDSNQPQHF.

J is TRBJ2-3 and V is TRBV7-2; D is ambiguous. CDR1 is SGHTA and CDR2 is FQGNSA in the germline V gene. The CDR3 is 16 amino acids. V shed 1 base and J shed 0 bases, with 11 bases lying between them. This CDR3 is CASSLDAQTSTDTQYF. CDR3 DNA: TGTGCCAGCAGCTTAGACGCGCAGACTAGCACAGATACGCAGTATTTT.

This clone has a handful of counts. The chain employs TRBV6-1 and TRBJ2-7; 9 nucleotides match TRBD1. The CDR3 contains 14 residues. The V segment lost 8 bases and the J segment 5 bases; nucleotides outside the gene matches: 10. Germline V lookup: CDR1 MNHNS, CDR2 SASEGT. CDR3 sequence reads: CASGPGQGPDEQYF. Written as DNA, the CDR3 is TGTGCCAGCGGCCCGGGACAGGGTCCTGACGAGCAGTACTTC.

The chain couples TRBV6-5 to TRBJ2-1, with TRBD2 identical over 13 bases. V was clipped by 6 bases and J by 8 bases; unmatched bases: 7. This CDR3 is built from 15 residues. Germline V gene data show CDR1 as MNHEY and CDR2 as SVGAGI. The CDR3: CASSHTSGGAHEQFF. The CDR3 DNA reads TGTGCCAGCAGCCATACTAGCGGGGGGGCCCATGAGCAGTTCTTC.

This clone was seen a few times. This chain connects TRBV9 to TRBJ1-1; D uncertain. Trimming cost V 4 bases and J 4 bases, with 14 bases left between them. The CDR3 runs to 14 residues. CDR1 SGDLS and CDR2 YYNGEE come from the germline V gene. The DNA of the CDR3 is TGTGCCAGCAGCCTGACGACGGGTGCCACTGAAGCTTTCTTT. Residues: CASSLTTGATEAFF.

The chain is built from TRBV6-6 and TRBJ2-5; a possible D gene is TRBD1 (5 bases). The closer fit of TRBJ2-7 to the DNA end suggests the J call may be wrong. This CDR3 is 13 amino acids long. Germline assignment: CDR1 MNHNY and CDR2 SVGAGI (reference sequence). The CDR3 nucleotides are TGTGCCAGCAGTTACTCAGAAGGGGACGAGCAGTACTTC. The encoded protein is CASSYSEGDEQYF.

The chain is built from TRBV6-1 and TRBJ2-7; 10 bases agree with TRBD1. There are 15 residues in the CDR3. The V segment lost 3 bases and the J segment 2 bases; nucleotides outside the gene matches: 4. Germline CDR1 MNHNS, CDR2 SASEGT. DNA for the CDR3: TGTGCCAGCAGTGAGGGACAGGGGTTCCCCTACGAGCAGTACTTC. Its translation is CASSEGQGFPYEQYF.

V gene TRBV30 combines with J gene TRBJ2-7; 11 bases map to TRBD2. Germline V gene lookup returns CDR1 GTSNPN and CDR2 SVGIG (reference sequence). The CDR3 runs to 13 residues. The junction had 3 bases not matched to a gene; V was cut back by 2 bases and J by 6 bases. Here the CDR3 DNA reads TGTGCCTGGAGTTTAGCGGGAGGGCGCGAGCAGTACTTC. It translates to CAWSLAGGREQYF.

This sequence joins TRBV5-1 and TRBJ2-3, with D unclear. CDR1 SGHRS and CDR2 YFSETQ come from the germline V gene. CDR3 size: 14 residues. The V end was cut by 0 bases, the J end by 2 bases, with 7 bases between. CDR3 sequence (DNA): TGCGCCAGCAGCTTGGCCCAGGCCACAGATACGCAGTATTTT. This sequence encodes CASSLAQATDTQYF. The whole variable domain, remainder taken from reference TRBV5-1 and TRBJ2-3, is KAGVTQTPRYLIKTRGQQVTLSCSPISGHRSVSWYQQTPGQGLQFLFEYFSETQRNKGNFPGRFSGRQFSNSRSEMNVSTLELGDSALYLCASSLAQATDTQYFGPGTRLTVL.

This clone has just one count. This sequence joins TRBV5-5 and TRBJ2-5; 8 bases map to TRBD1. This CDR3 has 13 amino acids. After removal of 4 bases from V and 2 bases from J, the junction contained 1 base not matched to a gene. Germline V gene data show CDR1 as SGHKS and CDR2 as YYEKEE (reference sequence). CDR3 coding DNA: TGTGCCAGCAGCCGGGACAGGCAAGAGACCCAGTACTTC. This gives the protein CASSRDRQETQYF.